A single sample gave rise to the 18 T cell receptor beta chains below, sequenced in a study of PD-1 blockade in classical Hodgkin lymphoma. There was relapse after autologous stem cell transplantation in every patient, and there was variation in brentuximab vedotin exposure. TCRdb keeps only in-frame clones here, not all; method: immunoSEQ multiplex PCR. Here the sample spans about 85,000 clones, 80% to 95% being singletons. The sequencing used peripheral blood mononuclear cells (PBMCs), collected before the second cycle of nivolumab. The receptors were gathered from a human donor with classical Hodgkin lymphoma.

The V call is TRBV5-4, the J call TRBJ2-7; 7 bases fit TRBD1. Germline-derived CDR1 and CDR2 are SGHNT and YYREEE (reference sequence). The CDR3 loop spans 13 amino acids. V lost 3 bases and J lost 3; bases outside the gene matches: 3. For the CDR3, the DNA is TGTGCCAGCAGCTCTGGACAGGTCTACGAGCAGTACTTC. This translates into CASSSGQVYEQYF.

V usage is TRBV5-1 and J usage is TRBJ2-2, with D perhaps assigned TRBD1 or TRBD2 (5 bases each). The CDR3 loop spans 16 amino acids. V lost 1 base and J 0 bases, leaving 10 bases between the germline ends. Germline V gene lookup returns CDR1 SGHRS and CDR2 YFSETQ. CDR3 loop: CASSLWGPTNTGELFF. DNA for the CDR3: TGCGCCAGCAGCTTGTGGGGACCAACGAACACCGGGGAGCTGTTTTTT.

This clone was counted a single time. V is TRBV11-2 and J is TRBJ2-7; 7 bases agree with TRBD2. CDR1 is SGHAT, CDR2 FQNNGV, per germline. The CDR3 extends over 15 amino acids. The J segment lost 0 bases and the V segment lost 2 bases, leaving 4 bases of the junction unmatched. The CDR3 DNA reads as TGTGCCAGCAGCTTACTAGCGGCGTTCTCCTACGAGCAGTACTTC. Translation gives CASSLLAAFSYEQYF.

The chain has TRBV10-1 and TRBJ1-5; D is ambiguous. V was clipped by 5 bases and J by 4 bases, with 12 bases between them. Germline CDR1 is WNHNN and CDR2 is SYGVQD (reference sequence). The CDR3 runs to 14 residues. CDR3 amino acids: CASSPGSVNQPQHF. The DNA for the CDR3 is TGCGCCAGCAGTCCCGGATCCGTAAATCAGCCCCAGCATTTT.

The gene calls are TRBV5-6 and TRBJ2-7; D possibly corresponds to TRBD1 (5 bases). The ends were cut back, 0 bases at V and 6 bases at J, with 10 bases in the middle. The germline V gene encodes CDR1 SGHDT and CDR2 YYEEEE. The CDR3 runs to 13 residues. The CDR3 region is CASSLEGIGEQYF. In DNA, the CDR3 is TGTGCCAGCAGCTTGGAGGGGATAGGCGAGCAGTACTTC.

The V and J genes are TRBV18 and TRBJ2-6; D not resolved. This CDR3 spans 14 amino acids. The germline V gene encodes CDR1 KGHSH and CDR2 LQKENI. V shed 3 bases and J shed 2 bases, with 5 bases lying between them. The CDR3 here is CASSPLPGANVLTF. As DNA, the CDR3 is TGTGCCAGCTCACCCCTCCCTGGGGCCAACGTCCTGACTTTC.

The chain couples TRBV7-6 to TRBJ1-3, with D perhaps matching TRBD1 (6 bases). Germline V CDR1 and CDR2: SGHVS, FNYEAQ. The CDR3 has 16 residues. The V end was cut by 3 bases, the J end by 1 base, with 13 bases between. The CDR3 loop is CASSFGEGESGNTIYF. Here the CDR3 DNA reads TGTGCCAGCAGCTTTGGCGAGGGGGAATCTGGAAACACCATATATTTT.

The rearrangement links TRBV9 to TRBJ1-1, with D tentatively TRBD1 (5 bases). Trimming shortened V by 0 bases and J by 1 base, and 13 bases separated the two germline ends. In germline, CDR1 is SGDLS, CDR2 YYNGEE. This CDR3 is 16 amino acids long. CDR3 coding DNA: TGTGCCAGCAGCGTAGGATGGGGGTGGGGGAACACTGAAGCTTTCTTT. This translates into CASSVGWGWGNTEAFF.

This rearrangement joins TRBV27 to TRBJ2-5, with 7 nucleotides matching TRBD2. Unmatched junction bases numbered 10, after V lost 6 bases and J lost 3 bases. The CDR3 sequence is 15 residues long. Germline V gene sequence: CDR1 MNHEY, CDR2 SMNVEV (reference sequence). This CDR3 reads CASSLGAGRKETQYF. The CDR3 DNA sequence: TGTGCCAGCAGCCTCGGAGCGGGACGAAAAGAGACCCAGTACTTC.

The V gene is TRBV27, the J gene TRBJ2-1, with 8 positions matching TRBD1. The trim removed 5 bases at V and 0 bases at J, leaving 9 bases unmatched. CDR3 length: 17 residues. Germline CDR1 MNHEY, CDR2 SMNVEV (reference sequence). CDR3 residues: CASSPWTGPISYNEQFF. The CDR3 bases are TGTGCCAGCAGTCCCTGGACAGGGCCCATCTCCTACAATGAGCAGTTCTTC.

The chain employs TRBV12-5 and TRBJ2-2, with 8 bases lining up with TRBD1. Germline V CDR1 and CDR2: LGHNT, FRNRAP. This CDR3 is built from 15 residues. Unmatched junction bases numbered 6, after V lost 4 bases and J lost 5 bases. This chain's CDR3 is CASGSTGTGTGELFF. In nucleotides, the CDR3 is TGTGCTAGTGGTTCCACCGGGACAGGTACCGGGGAGCTGTTTTTT.

The V and J genes are TRBV10-3 and TRBJ1-2, with a weak D call TRBD1 (6 bases). Germline-derived CDR1 and CDR2 are ENHRY and SYGVKD. CDR3 length: 17 amino acids. V lost 0 bases to trimming and J lost 4 bases, with 18 bases between them. The CDR3, as DNA: TGTGCCATCAGTGAGTCTGGGGCAGGGGTGCGTGGCTATGGCTACACCTTC. Residues: CAISESGAGVRGYGYTF.

The CDR3 DNA follows: TGCGCCAGCAGTGCCCACCCGCCGGAACCCAACGGGAGTCGTTTCTACGAGCAGTACTTC. This sequence encodes CASSAHPPEPNGSRFYEQYF. V usage is TRBV10-1 and J usage is TRBJ2-7; perhaps TRBD2 as D (6 bases). The CDR3 spans 20 residues. V lost 4 bases, J lost 3 bases, and 31 bases lay in between. Looked up from germline, CDR1 is WNHNN and CDR2 is SYGVQD (reference sequence).

This chain joins TRBV27 and TRBJ1-5; no reliable D call. The V and J ends lost 3 bases and 6 bases respectively, with 6 bases between them. Germline V lookup: CDR1 MNHEY, CDR2 SMNVEV (reference sequence). The CDR3 contains 12 residues. The CDR3 reads CASSFWGQPQHF. Written as DNA, the CDR3 is TGTGCCAGCAGTTTTTGGGGTCAGCCCCAGCATTTT.

This rearrangement joins TRBV27 to TRBJ2-2; D gene unclear. V was trimmed by 6 bases and J by 1 base, leaving 6 bases between them. The CDR3 consists of 13 residues. The V gene's germline CDR1 is MNHEY and CDR2 SMNVEV (reference sequence). CDR3 loop: CASSPQNTGELFF. The CDR3 bases are TGTGCCAGCAGCCCCCAGAACACCGGGGAGCTGTTTTTT.

This clone was seen a handful of times. Other DNA sequences of this sample code for an identical CDR3. This chain connects TRBV18 to TRBJ1-4; 9 bases are a match to TRBD1. In germline, CDR1 is KGHSH, CDR2 LQKENI. V was pared by 3 bases and J by 4 bases, with 0 bases of the junction left unmatched. This CDR3 spans 14 amino acids. The CDR3 protein is CASSPGQGNEKLFF. The CDR3 DNA reads as TGTGCCAGCTCACCGGGACAGGGTAATGAAAAACTGTTTTTT.

This clone was seen more than once but under ten times. The chain uses TRBV6-1 and TRBJ1-1; 7 nucleotides align to TRBD1. V shed 2 bases and J 8 bases; nucleotides not matched to a gene: 8. CDR1 and CDR2 (germline): MNHNS, SASEGT. The CDR3 consists of 14 residues. As DNA, the CDR3 is TGTGCCAGCAGTGAAACAGGGGCCCAGGGAGAAGCTTTCTTT. Translated, it gives CASSETGAQGEAFF.

The chain links TRBV11-3 to TRBJ2-3; 16 nucleotides line up with TRBD2. CDR1 is SGHNT and CDR2 is YENEEA in the germline V gene. The J segment lost 4 bases and the V segment lost 5 bases, leaving 12 bases of the junction unmatched. This CDR3 has 19 residues. The CDR3 nucleotides are TGTGCCAGCAGCGCTACCGGGACTAGCGGGAGGGCCCTTTCAGATACGCAGTATTTT. This codes for CASSATGTSGRALSDTQYF.